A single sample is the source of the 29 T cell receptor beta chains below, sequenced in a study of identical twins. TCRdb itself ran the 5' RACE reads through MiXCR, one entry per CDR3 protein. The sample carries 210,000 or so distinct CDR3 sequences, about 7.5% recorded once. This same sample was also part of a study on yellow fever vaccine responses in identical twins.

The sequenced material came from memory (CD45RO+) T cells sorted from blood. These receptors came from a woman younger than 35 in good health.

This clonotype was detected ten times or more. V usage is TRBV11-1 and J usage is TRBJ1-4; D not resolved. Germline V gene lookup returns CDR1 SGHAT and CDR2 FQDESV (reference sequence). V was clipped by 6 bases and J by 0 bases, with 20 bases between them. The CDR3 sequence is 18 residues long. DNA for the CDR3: TGTGCCAGCAGGCCTTTACGGGTTGGCCTCTCAACTAATGAAAAACTGTTTTTT. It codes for CASRPLRVGLSTNEKLFF.

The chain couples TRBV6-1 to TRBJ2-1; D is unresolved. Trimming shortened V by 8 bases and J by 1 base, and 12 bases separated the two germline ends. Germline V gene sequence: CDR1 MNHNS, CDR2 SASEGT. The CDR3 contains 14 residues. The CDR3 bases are TGTGCCAGCCGGGTAGCTCATTCCTACAATGAGCAGTTCTTC. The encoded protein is CASRVAHSYNEQFF.

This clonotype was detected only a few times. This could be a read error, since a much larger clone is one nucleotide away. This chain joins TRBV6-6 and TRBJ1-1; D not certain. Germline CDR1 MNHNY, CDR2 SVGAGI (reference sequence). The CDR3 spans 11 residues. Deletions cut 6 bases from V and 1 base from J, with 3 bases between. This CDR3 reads CASSKNTEAFF. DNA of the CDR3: TGTGCCAGCAGCAAGAACACTGAAGCTTTCTTT.

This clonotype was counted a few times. The CDR3: CASSLGQGVGGNTIYF. The CDR3 DNA reads as TGTGCCAGCAGTTTGGGACAGGGAGTGGGCGGAAACACCATATATTTT. This chain uses TRBV12-3 or TRBV12-4 with TRBJ1-3; 9 bases map to TRBD1. V was pared by 3 bases and J by 4 bases, with 7 bases of the junction left unmatched. CDR3 length: 16 residues.

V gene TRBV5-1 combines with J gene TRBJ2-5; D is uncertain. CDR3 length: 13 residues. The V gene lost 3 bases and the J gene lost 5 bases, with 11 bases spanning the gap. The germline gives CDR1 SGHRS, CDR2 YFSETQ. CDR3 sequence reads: CASSSQPEETQYF. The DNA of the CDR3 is TGCGCCAGCAGCTCGCAGCCGGAGGAGACCCAGTACTTC.

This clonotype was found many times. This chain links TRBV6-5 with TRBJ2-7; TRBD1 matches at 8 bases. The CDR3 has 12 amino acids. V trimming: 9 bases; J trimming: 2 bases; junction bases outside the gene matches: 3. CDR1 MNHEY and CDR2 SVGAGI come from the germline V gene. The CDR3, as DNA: TGTGCCAGTTGGACAGGGACCTACGAGCAGTACTTC. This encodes CASWTGTYEQYF.

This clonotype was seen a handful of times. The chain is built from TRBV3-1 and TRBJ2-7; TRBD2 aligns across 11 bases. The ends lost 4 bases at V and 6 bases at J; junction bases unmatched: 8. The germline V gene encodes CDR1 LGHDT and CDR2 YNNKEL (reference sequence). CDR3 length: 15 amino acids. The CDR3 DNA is TGTGCCAGCAGCCTCATGACTAGCGGGGCGGGCGAGCAGTACTTC. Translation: CASSLMTSGAGEQYF.

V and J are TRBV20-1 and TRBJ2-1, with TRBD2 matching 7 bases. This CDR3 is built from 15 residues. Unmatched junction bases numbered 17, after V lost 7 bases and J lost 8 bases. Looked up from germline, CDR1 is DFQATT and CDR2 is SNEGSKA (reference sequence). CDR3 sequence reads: CSGSHGSGIGYEQFF. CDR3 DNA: TGCAGTGGATCCCACGGGAGCGGGATTGGGTATGAGCAGTTCTTC.

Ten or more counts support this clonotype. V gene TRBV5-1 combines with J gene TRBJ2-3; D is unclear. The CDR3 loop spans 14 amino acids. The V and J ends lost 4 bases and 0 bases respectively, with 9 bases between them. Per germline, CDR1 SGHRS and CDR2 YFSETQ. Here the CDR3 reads CASSVDQSTDTQYF. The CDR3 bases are TGCGCCAGCAGCGTCGACCAGAGCACAGATACGCAGTATTTT.

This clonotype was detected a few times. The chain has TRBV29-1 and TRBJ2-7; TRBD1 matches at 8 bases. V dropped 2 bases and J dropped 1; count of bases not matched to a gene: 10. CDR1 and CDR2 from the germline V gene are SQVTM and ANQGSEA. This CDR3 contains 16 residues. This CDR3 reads CSVEIPGQEFSYEQYF. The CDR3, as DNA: TGCAGCGTTGAAATTCCGGGACAGGAGTTTTCCTACGAGCAGTACTTC.

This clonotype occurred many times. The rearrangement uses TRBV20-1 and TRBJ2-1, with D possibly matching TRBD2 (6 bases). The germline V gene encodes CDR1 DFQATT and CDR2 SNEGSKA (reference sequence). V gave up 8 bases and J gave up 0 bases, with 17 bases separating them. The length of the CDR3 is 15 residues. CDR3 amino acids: CSPLVGGGSYNEQFF. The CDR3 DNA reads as TGCAGTCCACTCGTGGGGGGAGGCTCCTACAATGAGCAGTTCTTC.

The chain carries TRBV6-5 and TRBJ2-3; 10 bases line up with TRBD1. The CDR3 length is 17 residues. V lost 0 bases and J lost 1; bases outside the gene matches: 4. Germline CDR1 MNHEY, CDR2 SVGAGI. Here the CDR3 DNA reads TGTGCCAGCAGTTACTCGGAGGGGACAGGGGGCACAGATACGCAGTATTTT. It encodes CASSYSEGTGGTDTQYF.

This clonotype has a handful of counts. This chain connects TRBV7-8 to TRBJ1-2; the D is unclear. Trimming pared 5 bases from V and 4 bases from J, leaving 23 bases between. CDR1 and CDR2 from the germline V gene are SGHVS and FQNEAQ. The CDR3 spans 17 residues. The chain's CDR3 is CASSPRTKPSFTYGYTF. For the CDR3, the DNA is TGTGCCAGCAGCCCACGGACGAAACCCAGCTTTACCTATGGCTACACCTTC.

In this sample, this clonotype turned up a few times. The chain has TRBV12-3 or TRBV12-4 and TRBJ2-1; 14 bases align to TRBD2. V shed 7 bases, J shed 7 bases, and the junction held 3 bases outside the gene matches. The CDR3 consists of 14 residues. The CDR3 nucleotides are TGTGCCAGCACCCGGACTAGCGGGAGGAATGAGCAGTTCTTC. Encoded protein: CASTRTSGRNEQFF.

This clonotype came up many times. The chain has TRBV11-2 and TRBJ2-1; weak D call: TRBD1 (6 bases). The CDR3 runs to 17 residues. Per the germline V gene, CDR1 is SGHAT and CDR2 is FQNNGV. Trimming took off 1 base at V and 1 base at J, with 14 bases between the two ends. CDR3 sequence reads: CASSLVGQLVSYNEQFF. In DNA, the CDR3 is TGTGCCAGCAGCTTAGTCGGACAGCTCGTTTCCTACAATGAGCAGTTCTTC.

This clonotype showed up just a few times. CDR3 sequence (DNA): TGTGCCAGCAGTTACTCGAACTCGGACGCCTACAATGAGCAGTTCTTC. Protein sequence: CASSYSNSDAYNEQFF. This chain uses TRBV6-5 with TRBJ2-1; no reliable D call. V was shortened by 0 bases and J by 2 bases, with 11 bases between the two germline ends. Germline V gene data show CDR1 as MNHEY and CDR2 as SVGAGI. The CDR3 runs to 16 residues.

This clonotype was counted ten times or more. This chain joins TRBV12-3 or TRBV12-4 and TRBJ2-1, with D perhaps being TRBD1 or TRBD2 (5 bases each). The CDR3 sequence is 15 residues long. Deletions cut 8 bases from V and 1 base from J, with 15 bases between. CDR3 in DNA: TGTGCCAGCGGCCCTCCGGGGACGTCCTACAATGAGCAGTTCTTC. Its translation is CASGPPGTSYNEQFF.

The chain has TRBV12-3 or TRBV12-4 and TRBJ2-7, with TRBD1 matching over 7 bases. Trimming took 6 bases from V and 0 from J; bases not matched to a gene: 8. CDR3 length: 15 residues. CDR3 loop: CASSQLDRSSYEQYF. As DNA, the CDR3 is TGTGCCAGCAGCCAACTGGACAGGAGCTCCTACGAGCAGTACTTC.

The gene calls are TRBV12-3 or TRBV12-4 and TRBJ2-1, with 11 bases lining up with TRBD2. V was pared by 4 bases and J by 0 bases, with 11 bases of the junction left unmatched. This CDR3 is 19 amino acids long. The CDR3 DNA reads TGTGCCAGCAGTTCCCTAGCGGGGGGCCGTAAGAGCTCCTACAATGAGCAGTTCTTC. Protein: CASSSLAGGRKSSYNEQFF.

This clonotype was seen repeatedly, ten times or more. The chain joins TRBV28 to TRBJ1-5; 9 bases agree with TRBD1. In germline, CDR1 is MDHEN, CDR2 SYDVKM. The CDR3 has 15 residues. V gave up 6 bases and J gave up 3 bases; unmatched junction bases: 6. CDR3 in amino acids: CASRPTGGNNQPQHF. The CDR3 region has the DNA TGTGCCAGCAGACCGACAGGGGGAAACAATCAGCCCCAGCATTTT. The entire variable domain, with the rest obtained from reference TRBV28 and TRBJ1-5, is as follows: DVKVTQSSRYLVKRTGEKVFLECVQDMDHENMFWYRQDPGLGLRLIYFSYDVKMKEKGDIPEGYSVSREKKERFSLILESASTNQTSMYLCASRPTGGNNQPQHFGDGTRLSIL.

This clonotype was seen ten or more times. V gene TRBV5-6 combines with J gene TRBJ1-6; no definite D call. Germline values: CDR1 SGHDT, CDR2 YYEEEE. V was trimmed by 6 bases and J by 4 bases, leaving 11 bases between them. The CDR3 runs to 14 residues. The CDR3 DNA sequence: TGTGCCAGCAATCGGCAGAAGTATAATTCACCCCTCCACTTT. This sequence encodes CASNRQKYNSPLHF.

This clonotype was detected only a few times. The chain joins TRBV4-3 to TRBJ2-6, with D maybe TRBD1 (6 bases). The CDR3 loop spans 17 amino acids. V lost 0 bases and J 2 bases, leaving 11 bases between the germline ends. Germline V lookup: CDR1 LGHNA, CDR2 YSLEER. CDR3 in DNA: TGCGCCAGCAGCCAAGAAGCTCAGGGGACTGGGGCCAACGTCCTGACTTTC. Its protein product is CASSQEAQGTGANVLTF.

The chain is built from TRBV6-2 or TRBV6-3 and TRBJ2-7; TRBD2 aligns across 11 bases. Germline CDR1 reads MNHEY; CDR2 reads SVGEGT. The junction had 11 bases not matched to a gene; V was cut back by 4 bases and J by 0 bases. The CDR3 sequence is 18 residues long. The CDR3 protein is CASSFPPIAGGSSYEQYF. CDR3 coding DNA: TGTGCCAGCAGTTTCCCTCCGATAGCGGGAGGGTCCTCCTACGAGCAGTACTTC.

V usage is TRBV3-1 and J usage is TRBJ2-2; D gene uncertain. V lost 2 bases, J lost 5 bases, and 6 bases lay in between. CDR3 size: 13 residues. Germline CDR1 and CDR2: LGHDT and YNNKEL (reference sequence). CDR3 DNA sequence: TGTGCCAGCAGCCAATTACGGACCGGGGAGCTGTTTTTT. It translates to CASSQLRTGELFF.

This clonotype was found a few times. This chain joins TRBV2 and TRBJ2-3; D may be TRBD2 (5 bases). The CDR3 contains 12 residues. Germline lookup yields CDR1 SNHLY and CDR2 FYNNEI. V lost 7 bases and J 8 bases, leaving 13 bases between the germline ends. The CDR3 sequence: CASTLRDPTQYF. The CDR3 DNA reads TGTGCCAGCACCCTGAGGGATCCTACGCAGTATTTT.

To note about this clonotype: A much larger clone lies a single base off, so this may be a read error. In DNA, the CDR3 is TGCGCCAGCAGCTCAACAAGGGGTGCCACAGATACGCAGTATTTT. Its protein product is CASSSTRGATDTQYF. This chain connects TRBV5-1 to TRBJ2-3, with D possibly being TRBD1 (5 bases). Trimming took off 3 bases at V and 2 bases at J, with 13 bases between the two ends. Germline loops: CDR1 SGHRS, CDR2 YFSETQ. This CDR3 has 15 amino acids. Variable domain in full (rest from reference TRBV5-1 and TRBJ2-3): KAGVTQTPRYLIKTRGQQVTLSCSPISGHRSVSWYQQTPGQGLQFLFEYFSETQRNKGNFPGRFSGRQFSNSRSEMNVSTLELGDSALYLCASSSTRGATDTQYFGPGTRLTVL.

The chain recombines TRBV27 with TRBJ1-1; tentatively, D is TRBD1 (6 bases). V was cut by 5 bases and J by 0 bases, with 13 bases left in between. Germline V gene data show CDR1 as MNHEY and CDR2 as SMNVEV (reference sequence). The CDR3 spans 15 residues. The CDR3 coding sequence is TGTGCCAGCAGTAAGGGGGGGCTCCTGAACACTGAAGCTTTCTTT. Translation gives CASSKGGLLNTEAFF.

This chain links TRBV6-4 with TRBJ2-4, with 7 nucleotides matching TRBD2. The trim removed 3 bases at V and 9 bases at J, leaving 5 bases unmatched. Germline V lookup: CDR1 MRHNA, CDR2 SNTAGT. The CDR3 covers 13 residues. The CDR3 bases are TGTGCCAGCAGTGATCGCAGGGAGGGCATTCAGTACTTC. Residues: CASSDRREGIQYF.

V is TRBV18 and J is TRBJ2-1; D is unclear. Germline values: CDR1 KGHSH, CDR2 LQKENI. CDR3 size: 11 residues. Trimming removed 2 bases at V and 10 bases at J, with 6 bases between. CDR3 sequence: CASSPKEEQFF. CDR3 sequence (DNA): TGTGCCAGCTCACCAAAAGAGGAGCAGTTCTTC.